This is a list of T cell receptor beta chains from one sample in a study of T-cell reconstitution after alpha-beta-depleted transplantation in children. TCRdb analysed the PCR reads with MiXCR anew, one entry per CDR3 protein. The top ten hold under 5.5% of the sample, which has 250,000 or so distinct CDR3 sequences, under 30% seen once. Source: PBMCs, mostly from graft donor cells, taken 360 days after TCRalphabeta/CD19-depleted stem cell transplant. The receptors shown here come from a female patient between 2 and 10 years old who had a stem cell transplant for congenital amegakaryocytic thrombocytopenia, so the T cells may come from the graft donor. CDR3s include the opening cysteine and the closing phenylalanine or tryptophan. D genes are given only for firm matches. Clone size appears in some rows only: once, few, many, or a class for an expanded clone.

.	.	TRBV5-1	TRBJ1-6	CASSLVEGSYNSPLHF	TGCGCCAGCAGCTTGGTAGAAGGGTCCTATAATTCACCCCTCCACTTT
.	.	TRBV30	TRBJ1-6	CAWSGQLLYNSPLHF	TGTGCCTGGAGTGGACAGTTGCTTTATAATTCACCCCTCCACTTT
.	few	TRBV20-1	TRBJ2-7	CSAWLDDEQYF	TGCAGTGCGTGGCTGGACGACGAGCAGTACTTC
.	.	TRBV29-1	TRBJ1-4	CSVEDLTGLREKLFF	TGCAGCGTTGAAGATCTCACAGGGTTGCGGGAAAAACTGTTTTTT
.	once	TRBV25-1	TRBJ1-6	CSSSESLYNSPLHF	TGTTCCAGCAGTGAATCCCTGTATAATTCACCCCTCCACTTT
.	.	TRBV4-2	TRBJ2-7	CASSQEGLPGTYEQYF	TGTGCCAGCAGCCAAGAGGGCCTACCGGGGACCTACGAGCAGTACTTC
.	few	TRBV12-3/TRBV12-4	TRBJ1-5	CASSPTGQRAQHF	TGTGCCAGCAGTCCAACAGGGCAAAGGGCCCAGCATTTT
.	.	TRBV5-1	TRBJ2-5	CASSLGAIQETQYF	TGCGCCAGCAGCTTGGGAGCGATTCAAGAGACCCAGTACTTC
.	.	TRBV20-1	TRBJ2-1	CSAREGRDSPLGQFF	TGCAGTGCTAGAGAGGGCAGGGACTCCCCGTTGGGGCAGTTCTTC
TRBD1	few	TRBV29-1	TRBJ2-5	CSVVSLAIRTGSFETQYF	TGCAGCGTTGTTAGTCTCGCTATTCGGACAGGGTCGTTCGAGACCCAGTACTTC
TRBD2	.	TRBV15	TRBJ2-2	CATKSGIDTGELFF	TGTGCCACCAAGAGCGGGATTGACACCGGGGAGCTGTTTTTT
.	.	TRBV4-1	TRBJ2-6	CASRGAGANVLTF	TGCGCCAGCAGGGGGGCCGGGGCCAACGTCCTGACTTTC
TRBD2	.	TRBV13	TRBJ2-3	CASSPRPLGLAGGHTDTQYF	TGTGCCAGCAGCCCCCGCCCCCTAGGACTAGCGGGGGGCCACACAGATACGCAGTATTTT
.	.	TRBV20-1	TRBJ1-3	CSAIWPGGNTIYF	TGCAGTGCTATCTGGCCAGGCGGAAACACCATATATTTT
.	few	TRBV5-1	TRBJ2-5	CASSFFVRQTIQETQYF	TGCGCCAGCAGCTTCTTCGTAAGACAGACGATCCAAGAGACCCAGTACTTC
.	.	TRBV19	TRBJ1-5	CATTRTVNAKPQHF	TGTGCCACCACTCGTACCGTGAACGCTAAGCCCCAGCATTTT
.	many	TRBV3-1	TRBJ2-2	CASSRGPPGFTGELFF	TGTGCCAGCAGCCGAGGGCCCCCGGGTTTCACCGGGGAGCTGTTTTTT
.	few	TRBV10-3	TRBJ2-1	CASASQEFNEQFF	TGTGCCTCGGCTTCTCAGGAATTCAATGAGCAGTTCTTC
.	few	TRBV28	TRBJ2-5	CASRSSMGGSPQETQYF	TGTGCCAGCAGATCATCAATGGGGGGCAGTCCCCAAGAGACCCAGTACTTC
TRBD2	many	TRBV6-1	TRBJ2-4	CASSPAGVAKNIQYF	TGTGCCAGCAGTCCTGCGGGGGTAGCCAAAAACATTCAGTACTTC
TRBD1	few	TRBV20-1	TRBJ1-3	CSADMRGRGNTIYF	TGCAGTGCGGACATGAGGGGGCGAGGAAACACCATATATTTT
TRBD1	many	TRBV12-3/TRBV12-4	TRBJ2-5	CASSFRQGLETQYF	TGTGCCAGCAGTTTTCGACAGGGCTTGGAGACCCAGTACTTC
TRBD1	few	TRBV10-3	TRBJ1-1	CAISEGQGPTEAFF	TGTGCCATCAGTGAGGGACAGGGCCCCACTGAAGCTTTCTTT
.	many	TRBV5-1	TRBJ1-1	CASSLVVGLDRTEAFF	TGCGCCAGCAGCTTGGTCGTAGGGTTGGATCGGACTGAAGCTTTCTTT
.	few	TRBV20-1	TRBJ2-6	CSADSGRHSGANVLTF	TGCAGTGCCGATTCGGGCAGGCACTCTGGGGCCAACGTCCTGACTTTC
.	few	TRBV10-3	TRBJ2-3	CAITGPEQRRQYF	TGTGCCATCACCGGACCTGAACAGCGGAGGCAGTATTTT
TRBD1	.	TRBV6-5	TRBJ2-1	CASSNWTGYTNEQFF	TGTGCCAGCAGTAACTGGACAGGGTATACAAATGAGCAGTTCTTC
TRBD2	many	TRBV7-9	TRBJ2-3	CASSKGLAGWGTDTQYF	TGTGCCAGCAGCAAGGGACTAGCGGGATGGGGCACAGATACGCAGTATTTT
.	.	TRBV28	TRBJ1-5	CASSFLGVQPQHF	TGTGCCAGCAGTTTTTTAGGGGTTCAGCCCCAGCATTTT